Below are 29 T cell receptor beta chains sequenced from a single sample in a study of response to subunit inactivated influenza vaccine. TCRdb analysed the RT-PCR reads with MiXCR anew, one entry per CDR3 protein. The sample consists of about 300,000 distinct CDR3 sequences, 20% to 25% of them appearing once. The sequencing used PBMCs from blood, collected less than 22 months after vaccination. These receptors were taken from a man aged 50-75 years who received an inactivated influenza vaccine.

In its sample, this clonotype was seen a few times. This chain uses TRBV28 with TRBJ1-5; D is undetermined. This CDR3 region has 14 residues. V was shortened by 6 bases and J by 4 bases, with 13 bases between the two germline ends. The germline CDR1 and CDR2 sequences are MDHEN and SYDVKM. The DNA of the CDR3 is TGTGCCAGCAGGGCAGAGCTAAGGAATCAGCCCCAGCATTTT. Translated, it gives CASRAELRNQPQHF.

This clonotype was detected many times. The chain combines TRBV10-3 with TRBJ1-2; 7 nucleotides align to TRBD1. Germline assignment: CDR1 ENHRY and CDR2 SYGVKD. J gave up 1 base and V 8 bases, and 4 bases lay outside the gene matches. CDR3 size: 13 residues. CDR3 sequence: CAIGQAINYGYTF. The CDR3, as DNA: TGTGCCATCGGACAGGCAATTAACTATGGCTACACCTTC.

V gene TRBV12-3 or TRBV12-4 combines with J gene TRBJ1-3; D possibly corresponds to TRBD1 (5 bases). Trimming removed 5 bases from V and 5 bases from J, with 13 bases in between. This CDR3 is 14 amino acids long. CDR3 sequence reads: CASSAGFSRNTIYF. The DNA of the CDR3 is TGTGCCAGCAGTGCAGGGTTCTCAAGAAACACCATATATTTT.

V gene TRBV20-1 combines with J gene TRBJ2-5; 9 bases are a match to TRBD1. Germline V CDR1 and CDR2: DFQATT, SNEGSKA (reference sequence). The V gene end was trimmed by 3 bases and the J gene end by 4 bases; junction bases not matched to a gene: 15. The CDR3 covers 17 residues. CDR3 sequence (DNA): TGCAGTGCTAGTCCTTCGCCGGGACAGGGAAAGGGAGAGACCCAGTACTTC. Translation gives CSASPSPGQGKGETQYF.

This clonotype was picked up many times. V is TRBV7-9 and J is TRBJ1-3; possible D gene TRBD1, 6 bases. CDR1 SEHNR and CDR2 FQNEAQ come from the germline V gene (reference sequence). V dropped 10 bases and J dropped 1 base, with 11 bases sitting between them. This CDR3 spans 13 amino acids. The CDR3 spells CAIRTVSGNTIYF. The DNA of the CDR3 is TGTGCCATAAGGACAGTTTCTGGAAACACCATATATTTT.

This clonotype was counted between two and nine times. In DNA, the CDR3 is TGTGCCAGCAGTTTGTACCAGAACACTGAAGCTTTCTTT. Protein sequence: CASSLYQNTEAFF. The chain joins TRBV7-9 to TRBJ1-1; D gene ambiguous. The germline V and J ends were trimmed by 6 bases and 1 base, with 9 bases remaining between them. The V gene's germline CDR1 is SEHNR and CDR2 FQNEAQ (reference sequence). CDR3 length: 13 residues. The full variable domain, in which reference TRBV7-9 and TRBJ1-1 provide the parts outside the CDR3, is DTGVSQNPRHKITKRGQNVTFRCDPISEHNRLYWYRQTLGQGPEFLTYFQNEAQLEKSRLLSDRFSAERPKGSFSTLEIQRTEQGDSAMYLCASSLYQNTEAFFGQGTRLTVV.

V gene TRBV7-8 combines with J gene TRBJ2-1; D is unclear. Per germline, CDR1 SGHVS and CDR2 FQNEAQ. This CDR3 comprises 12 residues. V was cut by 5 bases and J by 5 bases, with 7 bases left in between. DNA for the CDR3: TGTGCCAGCAGCCCCCAGCACAATGAGCAGTTCTTC. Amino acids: CASSPQHNEQFF. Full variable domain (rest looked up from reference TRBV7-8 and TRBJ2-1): GAGVSQSPRYKVAKRGQDVALRCDPISGHVSLFWYQQALGQGPEFLTYFQNEAQLDKSGLPSDRFFAERPEGSVSTLKIQRTQQEDSAVYLCASSPQHNEQFFGPGTRLTVL.

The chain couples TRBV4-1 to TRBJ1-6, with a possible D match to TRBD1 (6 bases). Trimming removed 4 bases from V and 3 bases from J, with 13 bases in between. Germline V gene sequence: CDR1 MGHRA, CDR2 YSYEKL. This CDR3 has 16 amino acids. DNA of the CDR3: TGCGCCAGCAGCCCCCGGGCAGGGGACTATAATTCACCCCTCCACTTT. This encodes CASSPRAGDYNSPLHF.

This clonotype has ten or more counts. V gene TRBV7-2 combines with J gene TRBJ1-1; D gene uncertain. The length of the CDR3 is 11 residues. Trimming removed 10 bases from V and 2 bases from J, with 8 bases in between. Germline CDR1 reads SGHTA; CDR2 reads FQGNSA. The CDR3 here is CATGTNTEAFF. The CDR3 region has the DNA TGTGCCACCGGCACAAACACTGAAGCTTTCTTT.

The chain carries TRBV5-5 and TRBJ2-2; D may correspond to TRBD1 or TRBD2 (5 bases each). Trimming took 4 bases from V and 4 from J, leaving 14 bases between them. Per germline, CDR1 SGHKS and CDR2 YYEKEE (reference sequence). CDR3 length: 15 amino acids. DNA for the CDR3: TGTGCCAGCAGCCCCCGGGACGGACTCACCGGGGAGCTGTTTTTT. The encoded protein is CASSPRDGLTGELFF.

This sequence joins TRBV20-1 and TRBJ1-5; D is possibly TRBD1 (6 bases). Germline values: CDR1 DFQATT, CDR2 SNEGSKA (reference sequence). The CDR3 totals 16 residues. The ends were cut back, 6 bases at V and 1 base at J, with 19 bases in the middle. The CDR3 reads CSAVGQPRLSNQPQHF. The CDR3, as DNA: TGCAGTGCGGTGGGACAACCACGGTTAAGCAATCAGCCCCAGCATTTT.

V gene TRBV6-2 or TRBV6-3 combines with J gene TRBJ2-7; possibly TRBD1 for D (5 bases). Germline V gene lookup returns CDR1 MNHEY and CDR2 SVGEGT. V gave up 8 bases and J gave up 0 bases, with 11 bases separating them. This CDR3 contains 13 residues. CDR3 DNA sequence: TGTGCCAGCCTGGGGCTCTCCTCCTACGAGCAGTACTTC. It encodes CASLGLSSYEQYF.

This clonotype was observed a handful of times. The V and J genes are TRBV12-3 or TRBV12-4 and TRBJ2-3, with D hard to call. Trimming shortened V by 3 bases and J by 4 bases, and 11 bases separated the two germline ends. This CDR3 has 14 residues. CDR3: CASSLARMADTQYF. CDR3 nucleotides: TGTGCCAGCAGTTTGGCTAGAATGGCAGATACGCAGTATTTT.

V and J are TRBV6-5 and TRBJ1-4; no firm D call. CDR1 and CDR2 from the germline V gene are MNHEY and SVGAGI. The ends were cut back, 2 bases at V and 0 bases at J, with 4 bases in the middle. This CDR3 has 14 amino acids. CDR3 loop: CASSYRATNEKLFF. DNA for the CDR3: TGTGCCAGCAGTTACCGTGCAACTAATGAAAAACTGTTTTTT.

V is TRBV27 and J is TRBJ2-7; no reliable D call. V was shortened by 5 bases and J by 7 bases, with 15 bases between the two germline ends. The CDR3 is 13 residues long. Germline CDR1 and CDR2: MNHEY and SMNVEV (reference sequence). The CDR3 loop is CASSTRGVSEQYF. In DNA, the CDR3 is TGTGCCAGCAGTACCCGTGGAGTTTCTGAGCAGTACTTC.

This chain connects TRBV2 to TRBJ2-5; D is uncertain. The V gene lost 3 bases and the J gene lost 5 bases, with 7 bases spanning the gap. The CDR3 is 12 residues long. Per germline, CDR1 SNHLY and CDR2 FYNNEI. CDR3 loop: CASSDDSETQYF. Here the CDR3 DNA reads TGTGCCAGCAGTGACGACTCGGAGACCCAGTACTTC.

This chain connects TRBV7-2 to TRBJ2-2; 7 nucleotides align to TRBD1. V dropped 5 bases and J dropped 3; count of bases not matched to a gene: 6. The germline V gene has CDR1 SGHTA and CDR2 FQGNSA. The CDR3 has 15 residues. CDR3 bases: TGTGCCAGCAGCATACAGGGGACAGACACCGGGGAGCTGTTTTTT. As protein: CASSIQGTDTGELFF.

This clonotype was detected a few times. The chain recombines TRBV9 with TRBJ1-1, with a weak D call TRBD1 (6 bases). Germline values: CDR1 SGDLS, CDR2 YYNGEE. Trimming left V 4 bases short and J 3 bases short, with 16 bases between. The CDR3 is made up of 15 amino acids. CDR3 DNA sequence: TGTGCCAGCAGCCCCAGAGCGGGGGCGGACACTGAAGCTTTCTTT. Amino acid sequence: CASSPRAGADTEAFF.

For the CDR3, the DNA is TGTGCCAGCAGAACCCCAATCAGGTCCGGGGAGCTGTTTTTT. Translated: CASRTPIRSGELFF. This chain joins TRBV6-1 and TRBJ2-2; the D is unclear. The ends were cut back, 6 bases at V and 6 bases at J, with 14 bases in the middle. Germline V gene data show CDR1 as MNHNS and CDR2 as SASEGT. This CDR3 has 14 residues.

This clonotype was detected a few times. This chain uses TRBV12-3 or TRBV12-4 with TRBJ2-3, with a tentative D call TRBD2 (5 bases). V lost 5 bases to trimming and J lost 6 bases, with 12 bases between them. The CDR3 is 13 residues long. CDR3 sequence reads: CASSRRNPDTQYF. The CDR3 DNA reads TGTGCCAGCAGTAGGAGGAATCCGGATACGCAGTATTTT.

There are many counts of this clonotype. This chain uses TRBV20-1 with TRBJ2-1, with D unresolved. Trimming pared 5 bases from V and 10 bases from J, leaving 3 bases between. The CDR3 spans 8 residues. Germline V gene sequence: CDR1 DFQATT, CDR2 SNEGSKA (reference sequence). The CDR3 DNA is TGCAGTGCTTTCGAGCAGTTCTTC. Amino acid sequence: CSAFEQFF.

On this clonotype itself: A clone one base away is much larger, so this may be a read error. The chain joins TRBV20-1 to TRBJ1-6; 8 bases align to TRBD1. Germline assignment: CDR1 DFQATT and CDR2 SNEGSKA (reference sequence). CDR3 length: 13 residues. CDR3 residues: CSASYRGSSALHF. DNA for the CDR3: TGCAGTGCTAGTTACAGGGGGTCTTCAGCCCTCCACTTT.

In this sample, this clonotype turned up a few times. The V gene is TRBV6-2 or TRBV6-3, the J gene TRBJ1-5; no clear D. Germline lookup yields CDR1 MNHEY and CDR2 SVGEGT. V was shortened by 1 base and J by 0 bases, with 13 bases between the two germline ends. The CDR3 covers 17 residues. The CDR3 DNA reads TGTGCCAGCAGTTACTGGGCCAGGACCCATAGCAATCAGCCCCAGCATTTT. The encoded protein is CASSYWARTHSNQPQHF.

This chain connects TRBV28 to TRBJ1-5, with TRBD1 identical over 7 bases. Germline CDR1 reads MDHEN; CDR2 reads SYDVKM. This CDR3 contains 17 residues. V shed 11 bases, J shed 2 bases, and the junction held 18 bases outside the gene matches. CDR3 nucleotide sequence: TGTGCCTCGCCCCCGGGACAGACTCTCTTGGGCAATCAGCCCCAGCATTTT. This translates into CASPPGQTLLGNQPQHF.

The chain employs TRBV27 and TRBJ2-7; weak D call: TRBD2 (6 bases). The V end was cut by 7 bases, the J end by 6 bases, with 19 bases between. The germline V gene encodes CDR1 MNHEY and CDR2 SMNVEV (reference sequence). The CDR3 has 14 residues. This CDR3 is CASMPGTPSGEQYF. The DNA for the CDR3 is TGTGCCAGCATGCCCGGGACTCCCTCGGGCGAGCAGTACTTC.

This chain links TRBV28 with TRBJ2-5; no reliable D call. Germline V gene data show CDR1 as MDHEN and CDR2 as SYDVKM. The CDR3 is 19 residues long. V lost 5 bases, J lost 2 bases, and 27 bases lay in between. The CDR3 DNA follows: TGTGCCAGCAGTCCCCCCCCCCGTTGGACCGAGCTCTCTCAAGAGACCCAGTACTTC. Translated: CASSPPPRWTELSQETQYF.

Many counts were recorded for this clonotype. CDR3 bases: TGTGCCAGCAGCCGGGGCGCCATCTATGGCTACACCTTC. This gives the protein CASSRGAIYGYTF. V and J are TRBV3-1 and TRBJ1-2; the D gene is possibly TRBD1 (5 bases). CDR3 size: 13 residues. Germline CDR1 is LGHDT and CDR2 is YNNKEL (reference sequence). V gave up 4 bases and J gave up 4 bases, with 10 bases separating them.

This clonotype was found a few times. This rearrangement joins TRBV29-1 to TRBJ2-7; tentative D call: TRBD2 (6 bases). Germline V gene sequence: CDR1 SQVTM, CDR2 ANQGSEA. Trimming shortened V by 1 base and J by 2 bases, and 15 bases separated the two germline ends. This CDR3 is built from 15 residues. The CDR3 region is CSVEGRDFGTYEQYF. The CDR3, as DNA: TGCAGCGTTGAAGGCCGGGACTTTGGGACCTACGAGCAGTACTTC.

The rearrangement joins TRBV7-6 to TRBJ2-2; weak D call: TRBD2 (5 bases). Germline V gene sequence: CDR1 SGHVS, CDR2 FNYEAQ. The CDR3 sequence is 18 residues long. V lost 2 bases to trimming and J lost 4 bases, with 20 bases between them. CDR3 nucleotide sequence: TGTGCCAGCAGCTTACATATCATGGGGAGCCGGACCACCGGGGAGCTGTTTTTT. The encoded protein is CASSLHIMGSRTTGELFF. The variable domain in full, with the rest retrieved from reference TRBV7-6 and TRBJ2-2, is GAGVSQSPRYKVTKRGQDVALRCDPISGHVSLYWYRQALGQGPEFLTYFNYEAQQDKSGLPNDRFSAERPEGSISTLTIQRTEQRDSAMYRCASSLHIMGSRTTGELFFGEGSRLTVL.